Presented here are 15 T cell receptor beta chains from one specimen sequenced in a study. TCRdb recomputed calls from the 5' RACE reads with MiXCR, one row per CDR3 protein. The data show 50,000 to 75,000 distinct CDR3 sequences, 20% to 25% seen once. Sequencing was done on a sample of memory CD4+ T cells sorted from a lymph node. Subset denoted: memory CD4+ T cells, CD4+CD45RO+CD25-. Receptors originate from a female donor with breast cancer.

This clonotype occurred a few times. Compared with germline, one end of the junction differs, possibly owing to a read error. This chain links TRBV7-2 with TRBJ2-7; the D gene is possibly TRBD1 (6 bases). Germline V gives CDR1 SGHTA, CDR2 FQGNSA. The CDR3 length is 13 residues. CDR3 in DNA: TGTGCCAGCAACCTTAGGGGGTTCGGCGAGCGGTACTTC. Protein: CASNLRGFGERYF.

The chain couples TRBV7-2 to TRBJ2-2; D uncertain. The CDR3 totals 16 residues. V lost 5 bases to trimming and J lost 1 base, with 14 bases between them. Germline V gene sequence: CDR1 SGHTA, CDR2 FQGNSA. CDR3: CASSPHGGWNTGELFF. CDR3 in DNA: TGTGCCAGCAGCCCGCACGGCGGTTGGAACACCGGGGAGCTGTTTTTT.

This clonotype was observed a few times. The chain couples TRBV7-2 to TRBJ1-1; 7 nucleotides match TRBD1. V shed 5 bases and J 3 bases; nucleotides not matched to a gene: 12. Germline assignment: CDR1 SGHTA and CDR2 FQGNSA. The CDR3 runs 16 residues. The CDR3 region is CASSPYSPTGDTEAFF. In DNA form, the CDR3 reads TGTGCCAGCAGCCCTTATAGCCCAACAGGGGACACTGAAGCTTTCTTT. The full variable domain, in which reference TRBV7-2 and TRBJ1-1 provide the parts outside the CDR3, is GAGVSQSPSNKVTEKGKDVELRCDPISGHTALYWYRQSLGQGLEFLIYFQGNSAPDKSGLPSDRFSAERTGGSVSTLTIQRTQQEDSAVYLCASSPYSPTGDTEAFFGQGTRLTVV.

Comments on this clonotype: One base away lies a much larger clone, so this may be a sequencing read error. The rearrangement links TRBV20-1 to TRBJ2-2, with D possibly matching TRBD1 (6 bases). V lost 6 bases and J lost 1, with 12 bases in between. The CDR3 length is 14 residues. Germline V CDR1 and CDR2: DFQATT, SNEGSKA (reference sequence). CDR3 nucleotides: TGCAGTGCGATGCCCAGGGGGAACACCGGGGAGCTGTTTTTT. Residues: CSAMPRGNTGELFF.

This clonotype was detected many times. This chain joins TRBV6-5 and TRBJ2-7; 8 bases line up with TRBD1. The V gene's germline CDR1 is MNHEY and CDR2 SVGAGI. This CDR3 spans 15 amino acids. Unmatched junction bases numbered 12, after V lost 7 bases and J lost 4 bases. The chain's CDR3 is CASKYYPQGAYEQYF. CDR3 DNA: TGTGCCAGCAAGTACTACCCCCAGGGGGCTTACGAGCAGTACTTC.

This clonotype has a handful of counts. The CDR3 sequence is CASRRPSTDTQYF. The CDR3 nucleotides read TGTGCCAGCAGACGACCGAGCACAGATACGCAGTATTTT. The V call is TRBV6-2 or TRBV6-3, the J call TRBJ2-3, with D unresolved. V lost 6 bases, J lost 0 bases, and 7 bases lay in between. Germline CDR1 MNHEY, CDR2 SVGEGT. The CDR3 runs to 13 residues.

This clonotype was counted many times. V is TRBV7-9 and J is TRBJ2-3; no clear D. The CDR3 covers 11 residues. The V end was cut by 1 base, the J end by 6 bases, with 2 bases between. Germline V gives CDR1 SEHNR, CDR2 FQNEAQ (reference sequence). This chain's CDR3 is CASSLDDTQYF. The CDR3 coding sequence is TGTGCCAGCAGCTTAGACGATACGCAGTATTTT.

J is TRBJ2-4 and V is TRBV7-3; no clear D gene. Germline values: CDR1 SGHTA, CDR2 FQGTGA. This CDR3 is 15 amino acids long. V was pared by 4 bases and J by 0 bases, with 10 bases between. CDR3 bases: TGTGCCAGCAGCTCTATGGGATTAGCCAAAAACATTCAGTACTTC. Its translation is CASSSMGLAKNIQYF.

The chain carries TRBV5-1 and TRBJ1-3; D perhaps matches TRBD1 (6 bases). Per germline, CDR1 SGHRS and CDR2 YFSETQ. V was clipped by 4 bases and J by 4 bases, with 12 bases between them. The CDR3 runs 14 residues. The DNA for the CDR3 is TGCGCCAGCAGCGAGTCAGGGGACGGAAACACCATATATTTT. It specifies CASSESGDGNTIYF.

The CDR3 loop reads CASSQATTGAKNIQYF. CDR3 DNA: TGTGCCAGCAGCCAAGCAACGACAGGTGCCAAAAACATTCAGTACTTC. J is TRBJ2-4 and V is TRBV3-1, with a tentative D call TRBD1 (6 bases). There are 16 residues in the CDR3. Germline CDR1 LGHDT, CDR2 YNNKEL (reference sequence). The V end lost 1 base, the J end lost 1 base, and 11 bases lay between the germline ends.

This clonotype was seen at least ten times. The chain uses TRBV7-2 and TRBJ1-1; D remains unclear. The CDR3 spans 14 residues. Germline values: CDR1 SGHTA, CDR2 FQGNSA. The germline V and J ends were trimmed by 1 base and 1 base, with 7 bases remaining between them. CDR3 sequence reads: CASSLGTANTEAFF. DNA for the CDR3: TGTGCCAGCAGCTTAGGCACAGCGAACACTGAAGCTTTCTTT.

This clonotype occurred a few times. The chain employs TRBV6-5 and TRBJ1-2, with TRBD1 identical over 7 bases. This CDR3 has 12 amino acids. The germline V gene has CDR1 MNHEY and CDR2 SVGAGI. V gave up 7 bases and J gave up 7 bases; unmatched junction bases: 6. DNA of the CDR3: TGTGCCAGCAAGACAGGGTCCTTTGGCTACACCTTC. Translation: CASKTGSFGYTF.

The genes are TRBV5-6 and TRBJ1-2; D call uncertain. Germline loops: CDR1 SGHDT, CDR2 YYEEEE. This CDR3 is 13 amino acids long. The V and J ends lost 4 bases and 7 bases respectively, with 14 bases between them. The CDR3 DNA follows: TGTGCCAGCAGCGAAAACTTTTCGCCTGGCTACACCTTC. This codes for CASSENFSPGYTF.

The chain joins TRBV7-2 to TRBJ2-1; possibly TRBD1 or TRBD2 for D (6 bases each). Trimming pared 4 bases from V and 7 bases from J, leaving 11 bases between. CDR1 is SGHTA, CDR2 FQGNSA, per germline. This CDR3 comprises 13 residues. CDR3 sequence reads: CASSSTGGNEQFF. CDR3 nucleotide sequence: TGTGCCAGCAGCTCGACAGGAGGGAATGAGCAGTTCTTC.

The rearrangement joins TRBV20-1 to TRBJ1-1, with D possibly TRBD1 on 6 matching bases. The germline V and J ends were trimmed by 5 bases and 4 bases, with 14 bases remaining between them. The CDR3 sequence is 13 residues long. Germline V gene sequence: CDR1 DFQATT, CDR2 SNEGSKA (reference sequence). The CDR3 DNA reads TGCAGTGCTCGCGTAACAGGGAGCACTGAAGCTTTCTTT. Protein product: CSARVTGSTEAFF.